One sample yielded the 14 T cell receptor beta chains listed below, sequenced in a study of blood T cell repertoires in COVID-19. Using immunoSEQ multiplex PCR, the repertoire was profiled, and TCRdb retains in-frame clones only, with some absent. Of 200,000 to 250,000 clones detected, more than 70% appear once; the ten largest clones hold around 13%. Sequencing input: peripheral blood. The receptors derive from a human donor in a cohort sampled during active COVID-19.

The J gene is TRBJ2-3, the V gene TRBV18; the match to TRBD2 covers 9 bases. V lost 1 base to trimming and J lost 2 bases; unmatched junction nucleotides: 1. The germline CDR1 and CDR2 sequences are KGHSH and LQKENI. The CDR3 sequence is 15 residues long. The CDR3 region has the DNA TGTGCCAGCTCACCACTAGCGGGGGACACAGATACGCAGTATTTT. It encodes CASSPLAGDTDTQYF. Combining the CDR3 with reference TRBV18 and TRBJ2-3 gives the whole variable domain NAGVMQNPRHLVRRRGQEARLRCSPMKGHSHVYWYRQLPEEGLKFMVYLQKENIIDESGMPKERFSAEFPKEGPSILRIQQVVRGDSAAYFCASSPLAGDTDTQYFGPGTRLTVL.

The chain recombines TRBV6-6 with TRBJ2-7; tentative D call: TRBD2 (5 bases). CDR3 length: 13 residues. The germline V gene has CDR1 MNHNY and CDR2 SVGAGI (reference sequence). Trimming pared 6 bases from V and 7 bases from J, leaving 16 bases between. The CDR3 spells CASSFGPGGEQYF. DNA of the CDR3: TGTGCCAGCAGCTTTGGACCGGGCGGGGAGCAGTACTTC.

Only one count was recorded for this clone. V is TRBV4-3 and J is TRBJ2-3; the match to TRBD2 covers 15 bases. The CDR3 extends over 17 amino acids. Germline V gene data show CDR1 as LGHNA and CDR2 as YSLEER. Germline trimming cut 1 base from V and 5 bases from J; bases unmatched to any gene: 4. CDR3 protein: CASSQGTSGGVGDTQYF. As DNA, the CDR3 is TGCGCCAGCAGCCAAGGGACTAGCGGGGGGGTTGGAGATACGCAGTATTTT.

The rearrangement joins TRBV13 to TRBJ2-7, with 10 bases that match TRBD2. J was trimmed by 2 bases and V by 5 bases; bases with no gene match: 12. CDR3 size: 17 residues. CDR1 is PRHDT and CDR2 is FYEKMQ in the germline V gene (reference sequence). DNA of the CDR3: TGTGCCAGCAGCCCTTCTCTAGCGGGGGCCTCCACCTACGAGCAGTACTTC. Translation: CASSPSLAGASTYEQYF.

This clone was seen more than once but under ten times. V and J are TRBV5-4 and TRBJ2-5; D perhaps matches TRBD1 (6 bases). Trimming removed 1 base at V and 4 bases at J, with 8 bases between. CDR1 is SGHNT, CDR2 YYREEE, per germline (reference sequence). The CDR3 is 13 residues long. The CDR3 coding sequence is TGTGCCAGCAGCTTGCCACAGGGAGAGACCCAGTACTTC. Amino acids: CASSLPQGETQYF.

This clone has only a few counts. This sequence joins TRBV6-2 or TRBV6-3 and TRBJ1-1; TRBD1 is a possible D gene (6 bases). V dropped 4 bases and J dropped 0 bases, with 12 bases sitting between them. The CDR3 consists of 15 residues. Germline assignment: CDR1 MNHEY and CDR2 SVGEGT. CDR3 sequence reads: CASSSLTGMNTEAFF. DNA of the CDR3: TGTGCCAGCAGTTCCTTAACAGGGATGAACACTGAAGCTTTCTTT.

V gene TRBV7-9 combines with J gene TRBJ2-4, with D possibly being TRBD1 (5 bases). Per germline, CDR1 SEHNR and CDR2 FQNEAQ (reference sequence). CDR3 length equals 14 residues. Trimming shortened V by 3 bases and J by 4 bases, and 10 bases separated the two germline ends. In DNA form, the CDR3 reads TGTGCCAGCAGCTTCGGCAGACAGAAAAACATTCAGTACTTC. Its translation is CASSFGRQKNIQYF.

The rearrangement uses TRBV15 and TRBJ2-2; TRBD1 agrees at 7 bases. The CDR3 is 16 residues long. The germline V gene encodes CDR1 LNHNV and CDR2 YYDKDF (reference sequence). J was trimmed by 1 base and V by 3 bases; bases with no gene match: 5. The CDR3 nucleotides are TGTGCCACCAGCAGCCTGACAGGGTTGAACACCGGGGAGCTGTTTTTT. Protein sequence: CATSSLTGLNTGELFF.

This clone showed up just once. The rearrangement links TRBV20-1 to TRBJ2-5; D ambiguous. The length of the CDR3 is 11 residues. Trimming stripped 4 bases from V and 1 base from J, with 4 bases between. Germline V gene sequence: CDR1 DFQATT, CDR2 SNEGSKA (reference sequence). The CDR3 DNA reads TGCAGTGCTATGGCCCAAGAGACCCAGTACTTC. Translating gives CSAMAQETQYF.

About this clone itself: The sample carries other DNA sequences with the same CDR3. The chain employs TRBV7-2 and TRBJ1-2; no definite D call. This CDR3 is 13 amino acids long. Trimming took off 3 bases at V and 3 bases at J, with 8 bases between the two ends. CDR1 and CDR2 from the germline V gene are SGHTA and FQGNSA. The CDR3 protein is CASSFNNDYGYTF. CDR3 sequence (DNA): TGTGCCAGCAGCTTTAACAACGACTATGGCTACACCTTC.

The chain joins TRBV28 to TRBJ2-1, with TRBD1 matching over 7 bases. Looked up from germline, CDR1 is MDHEN and CDR2 is SYDVKM. J lost 9 bases, V lost 5 bases, and 10 bases had no gene match. The CDR3 loop spans 14 amino acids. The CDR3 is CASSPADRAGEQFF. The CDR3 DNA sequence: TGTGCCAGCAGTCCAGCCGACAGGGCCGGTGAGCAGTTCTTC.

The V gene is TRBV5-8, the J gene TRBJ1-5, with unresolved D. From germline, CDR1 is SGHTS and CDR2 YDEGEE. V lost 0 bases to trimming and J lost 7 bases, with 8 bases between them. The CDR3 is 13 residues long. CDR3 DNA: TGTGCCAGCAGCTTGGCGGAGAGGCAGCCCCAGCATTTT. Protein: CASSLAERQPQHF.

CDR3 bases: TGTGCCAGCAGTCGTACCAGAGGATGGTTCTTC. Amino acids: CASSRTRGWFF. This chain uses TRBV6-5 with TRBJ2-1; the D is unclear. The CDR3 covers 11 residues. Trimming cost V 5 bases and J 15 bases, with 14 bases left between them. The germline V gene has CDR1 MNHEY and CDR2 SVGAGI.

This clone appeared a single time. The chain links TRBV7-9 to TRBJ2-2; D is undetermined. This CDR3 region has 14 residues. CDR1 is SEHNR, CDR2 FQNEAQ, per germline (reference sequence). The V end lost 1 base, the J end lost 13 bases, and 16 bases lay between the germline ends. The CDR3 DNA reads as TGTGCCAGCAGCTTAGACAGCCGGCGAGAATTGCTGTTTTTT. It translates to CASSLDSRRELLFF.